Presented here are 20 T cell receptor beta chains from one specimen sequenced in a study of T cell responses to AZD1222 COVID-19 vaccine. Assay used: immunoSEQ multiplex PCR; TCRdb lists only in-frame clones, some missing. The sample lists around 190,000 clones, around 92% seen once, with 1% to 1.5% in the top ten. The input for sequencing was peripheral blood, taken on day 0 of AZD1222 vaccination. All receptors derive from an adult in good health.

V is TRBV5-1 and J is TRBJ1-5; the D is unclear. This CDR3 spans 15 amino acids. CDR1 is SGHRS and CDR2 is YFSETQ in the germline V gene. V shed 0 bases and J shed 4 bases, with 11 bases lying between them. The CDR3 DNA sequence: TGCGCCAGCAGCTTGGTTCCGGAAGGGAATCAGCCCCAGCATTTT. This sequence encodes CASSLVPEGNQPQHF. Based on the CDR3 plus reference TRBV5-1 and TRBJ1-5, the full variable domain is KAGVTQTPRYLIKTRGQQVTLSCSPISGHRSVSWYQQTPGQGLQFLFEYFSETQRNKGNFPGRFSGRQFSNSRSEMNVSTLELGDSALYLCASSLVPEGNQPQHFGDGTRLSIL.

The V gene is TRBV7-2, the J gene TRBJ1-2; D call uncertain. The CDR3 is made up of 17 amino acids. The germline V gene encodes CDR1 SGHTA and CDR2 FQGNSA. With 1 base removed from V and 4 bases from J, the gap between germline ends came to 19 bases. The CDR3 loop is CASSLVGTAAPSYGYTF. DNA for the CDR3: TGTGCCAGCAGCTTAGTAGGAACGGCAGCCCCGTCCTATGGCTACACCTTC.

V and J are TRBV3-1 (or the pseudogene TRBV3-2) and TRBJ2-7; 10 bases are a match to TRBD2. Germline CDR1 reads LGHDT; CDR2 reads YNNKEL (reference sequence). This CDR3 contains 14 residues. J was trimmed by 4 bases and V by 4 bases; bases with no gene match: 4. The CDR3 DNA reads TGTGCCAGCAGCCCGGGACTAGCGCGGTACGAGCAGTACTTC. Translated: CASSPGLARYEQYF.

V usage is TRBV7-9 and J usage is TRBJ1-1, with a possible D match to TRBD1 (5 bases). This CDR3 is 11 amino acids long. The ends were cut back, 4 bases at V and 10 bases at J, with 10 bases in the middle. CDR1 is SEHNR and CDR2 is FQNEAQ in the germline V gene (reference sequence). CDR3 DNA: TGTGCCAGCAGCTCGGGGAGGGGAGCTTTCTTT. Amino acids: CASSSGRGAFF. Using reference TRBV7-9 and TRBJ1-1 for the parts outside the CDR3, the full variable domain is DTGVSQNPRHKITKRGQNVTFRCDPISEHNRLYWYRQTLGQGPEFLTYFQNEAQLEKSRLLSDRFSAERPKGSFSTLEIQRTEQGDSAMYLCASSSGRGAFFGQGTRLTVV.

The chain uses TRBV5-1 and TRBJ1-4; D perhaps matches TRBD1 (5 bases). With 0 bases removed from V and 6 bases from J, the gap between germline ends came to 12 bases. Germline V gene lookup returns CDR1 SGHRS and CDR2 YFSETQ. This CDR3 spans 15 amino acids. The chain's CDR3 is CASSLVPGGDEKLFF. CDR3 in DNA: TGCGCCAGCAGCTTGGTCCCGGGGGGAGATGAAAAACTGTTTTTT.

This clone was seen only a few times. J is TRBJ1-1 and V is TRBV9; possibly TRBD1 for D (5 bases). Trimming took off 6 bases at V and 1 base at J, with 13 bases between the two ends. CDR1 and CDR2 from the germline V gene are SGDLS and YYNGEE. CDR3 size: 14 residues. CDR3 coding DNA: TGTGCCAGCACCCGGGACGCTAAGAACACTGAAGCTTTCTTT. Translating it yields CASTRDAKNTEAFF.

The rearrangement uses TRBV13 and TRBJ2-2, with 9 bases aligning to TRBD2. Trimming removed 11 bases from V and 6 bases from J; junction bases left unmatched: 10. Germline CDR1 is PRHDT and CDR2 is FYEKMQ (reference sequence). CDR3 length: 14 residues. CDR3 nucleotide sequence: TGTGCCTCCCGGGGCGGGGGGGCCTCCGGGGAGCTGTTTTTT. Protein: CASRGGGASGELFF. Combining the CDR3 with reference TRBV13 and TRBJ2-2 gives the whole variable domain AAGVIQSPRHLIKEKRETATLKCYPIPRHDTVYWYQQGPGQDPQFLISFYEKMQSDKGSIPDRFSAQQFSDYHSELNMSSLELGDSALYFCASRGGGASGELFFGEGSRLTVL.

The chain links TRBV5-1 to TRBJ2-1; D is uncertain. Trimming took off 0 bases at V and 7 bases at J, with 8 bases between the two ends. CDR3 length: 13 residues. CDR1 and CDR2 (germline): SGHRS, YFSETQ. The CDR3 DNA follows: TGCGCCAGCAGCTTGGGCTACGGGAATGAGCAGTTCTTC. This gives the protein CASSLGYGNEQFF.

This clone appeared once. The CDR3 does not end in the conserved phenylalanine or tryptophan, so this is likely a read error. The chain recombines TRBV5-6 with TRBJ1-6, with a weak D call TRBD1 (5 bases). Trimming took 7 bases from V and 9 from J, leaving 11 bases between them. The CDR3 extends over 12 amino acids. CDR1 SGHDT and CDR2 YYEEEE come from the germline V gene. Written as DNA, the CDR3 is TGTGCCAGCGCCGGGGGGAGTTCACCCCTCCACCTT. It codes for CASAGGSSPLHL.

This clone has a single count. J is TRBJ2-5 and V is TRBV11-3; possibly TRBD1 or TRBD2 for D (6 bases each). V was cut by 5 bases and J by 5 bases, with 18 bases left in between. Germline V lookup: CDR1 SGHNT, CDR2 YENEEA. CDR3 length equals 15 residues. The CDR3 protein is CASSPGGGHSETQYF. The CDR3 DNA reads as TGTGCCAGCAGCCCAGGTGGGGGGCATTCCGAGACCCAGTACTTC. The full variable domain, with the rest looked up from reference TRBV11-3 and TRBJ2-5, is EAGVVQSPRYKIIEKKQPVAFWCNPISGHNTLYWYLQNLGQGPELLIRYENEEAVDDSQLPKDRFSAERLKGVDSTLKIQPAELGDSAVYLCASSPGGGHSETQYFGPGTRLLVL.

Written as DNA, the CDR3 is TGTGCCAGCAGCTTGACCGCGGAGCCCGGTCAGCCCCAGCATTTT. Its translation: CASSLTAEPGQPQHF. This chain connects TRBV7-3 to TRBJ1-5; D is unclear. The CDR3 runs to 15 residues. V was cut by 3 bases and J by 6 bases, with 15 bases left in between. Germline V CDR1 and CDR2: SGHTA, FQGTGA. Together with reference TRBV7-3 and TRBJ1-5, the CDR3 gives the full variable domain: GAGVSQTPSNKVTEKGKYVELRCDPISGHTALYWYRQSLGQGPEFLIYFQGTGAADDSGLPNDRFFAVRPEGSVSTLKIQRTERGDSAVYLCASSLTAEPGQPQHFGDGTRLSIL.

The chain links TRBV3-1 (or the pseudogene TRBV3-2) to TRBJ1-1, with D maybe TRBD1 (5 bases). CDR3 length equals 13 residues. V was cut by 2 bases and J by 11 bases, with 15 bases left in between. The germline V gene encodes CDR1 LGHDT and CDR2 YNNKEL (reference sequence). CDR3 in amino acids: CASSQPLGTGAFF. The CDR3 DNA sequence: TGTGCCAGCAGCCAACCCTTGGGGACGGGGGCTTTCTTT.

The chain is built from TRBV9 and TRBJ1-3; no definite D call. This CDR3 is 15 amino acids long. V was trimmed by 0 bases and J by 0 bases, leaving 7 bases between them. CDR1 and CDR2 (germline): SGDLS, YYNGEE. The CDR3 DNA follows: TGTGCCAGCAGCGTAGTCGCAGACTCTGGAAACACCATATATTTT. Its translation is CASSVVADSGNTIYF.

The J gene is TRBJ1-3, the V gene TRBV9, with 11 bases that match TRBD1. Unmatched junction bases numbered 3, after V lost 7 bases and J lost 0 bases. CDR3 length: 15 amino acids. Germline-derived CDR1 and CDR2 are SGDLS and YYNGEE. The CDR3 DNA reads as TGTGCCAGCGGGGGACAGGGGGACTCTGGAAACACCATATATTTT. It translates to CASGGQGDSGNTIYF. The complete variable domain, with remaining parts taken from reference TRBV9 and TRBJ1-3, reads DSGVTQTPKHLITATGQRVTLRCSPRSGDLSVYWYQQSLDQGLQFLIQYYNGEERAKGNILERFSAQQFPDLHSELNLSSLELGDSALYFCASGGQGDSGNTIYFGEGSWLTVV.

The J gene is TRBJ1-5, the V gene TRBV2; D remains unclear. The CDR3 sequence is 16 residues long. Germline V CDR1 and CDR2: SNHLY, FYNNEI. Trimming pared 6 bases from V and 0 bases from J, leaving 15 bases between. As DNA, the CDR3 is TGTGCCAGCAGAGGGATGGGGTGGGATAGCAATCAGCCCCAGCATTTT. Its translation is CASRGMGWDSNQPQHF.

V usage is TRBV5-4 and J usage is TRBJ1-2; 10 bases map to TRBD1. Germline CDR1 is SGHNT and CDR2 is YYREEE (reference sequence). With 10 bases clipped from V and 5 bases from J, the junction kept 8 bases outside the gene matches. The CDR3 totals 13 residues. The CDR3 reads CAVHRTGGYGYTF. In DNA, the CDR3 is TGTGCCGTTCACCGGACAGGGGGTTATGGCTACACCTTC.

For the CDR3, the DNA is TGCGCCAGCAGCTTCCAGGCGTCAGGGAACTATGGCTACACCTTC. This codes for CASSFQASGNYGYTF. The chain has TRBV5-1 and TRBJ1-2, with D possibly TRBD1 on 5 matching bases. The V end lost 2 bases, the J end lost 2 bases, and 13 bases lay between the germline ends. The CDR3 is 15 amino acids. CDR1 is SGHRS and CDR2 is YFSETQ in the germline V gene.

This clone appeared once. The genes are TRBV19 and TRBJ1-5; possibly TRBD1 for D (5 bases). The ends were cut back, 1 base at V and 0 bases at J, with 10 bases in the middle. The CDR3 is made up of 16 amino acids. CDR1 and CDR2 (germline): LNHDA, SQIVND (reference sequence). The chain's CDR3 is CASSIGRGYSNQPQHF. In nucleotides, the CDR3 is TGTGCCAGTAGTATAGGTAGGGGATATAGCAATCAGCCCCAGCATTTT.

The genes are TRBV6-1 and TRBJ1-5; D not resolved. The CDR3 sequence is 13 residues long. V shed 2 bases and J shed 2 bases, with 4 bases lying between them. Germline V gene data show CDR1 as MNHNS and CDR2 as SASEGT. CDR3 amino acids: CASSEQRNQPQHF. The CDR3 DNA follows: TGTGCCAGCAGTGAACAGCGCAATCAGCCCCAGCATTTT.

The chain is built from TRBV6-2 or TRBV6-3 and TRBJ1-6, with D perhaps TRBD1 (5 bases). From germline, CDR1 is MNHEY and CDR2 SVGEGT. The CDR3 spans 14 residues. The V end lost 3 bases, the J end lost 9 bases, and 12 bases lay between the germline ends. The CDR3 spells CASSYLGQASPLHF. The CDR3 DNA follows: TGTGCCAGCAGTTATTTGGGGCAGGCTTCACCCCTCCACTTT.